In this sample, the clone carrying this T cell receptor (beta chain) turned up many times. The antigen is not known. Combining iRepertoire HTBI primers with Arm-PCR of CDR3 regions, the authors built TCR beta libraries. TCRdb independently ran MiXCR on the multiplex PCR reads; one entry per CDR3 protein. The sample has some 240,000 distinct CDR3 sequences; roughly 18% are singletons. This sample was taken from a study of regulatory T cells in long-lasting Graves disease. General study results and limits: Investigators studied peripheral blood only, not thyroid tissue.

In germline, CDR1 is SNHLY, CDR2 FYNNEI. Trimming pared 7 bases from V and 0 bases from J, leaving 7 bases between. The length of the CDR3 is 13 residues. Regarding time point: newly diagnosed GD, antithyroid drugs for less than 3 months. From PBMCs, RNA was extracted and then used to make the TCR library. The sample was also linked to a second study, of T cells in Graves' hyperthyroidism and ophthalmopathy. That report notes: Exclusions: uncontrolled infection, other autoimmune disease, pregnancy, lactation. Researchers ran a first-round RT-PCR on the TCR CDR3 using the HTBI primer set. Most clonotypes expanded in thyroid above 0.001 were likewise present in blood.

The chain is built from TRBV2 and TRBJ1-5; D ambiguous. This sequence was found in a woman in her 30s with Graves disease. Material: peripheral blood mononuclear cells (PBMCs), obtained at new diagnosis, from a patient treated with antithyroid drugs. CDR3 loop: CASKAYSNQPQHF. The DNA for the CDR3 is TGTGCCAGCAAAGCTTATAGCAATCAGCCCCAGCATTTT.